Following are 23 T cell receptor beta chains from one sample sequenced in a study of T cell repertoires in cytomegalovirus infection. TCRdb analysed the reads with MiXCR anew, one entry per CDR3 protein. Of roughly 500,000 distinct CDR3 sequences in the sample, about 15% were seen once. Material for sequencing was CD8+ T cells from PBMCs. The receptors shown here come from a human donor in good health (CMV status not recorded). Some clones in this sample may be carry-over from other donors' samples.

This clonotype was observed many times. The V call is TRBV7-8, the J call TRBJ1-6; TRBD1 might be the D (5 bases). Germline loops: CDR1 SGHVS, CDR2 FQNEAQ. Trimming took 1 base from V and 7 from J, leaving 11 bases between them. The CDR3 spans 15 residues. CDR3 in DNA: TGTGCCAGCAGCTTAGGGCGGGCAGGGAATTCACCCCTCCACTTT. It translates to CASSLGRAGNSPLHF.

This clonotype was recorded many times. CDR3 nucleotide sequence: TGTGCCAGCAGTCACGGGTCAACTGAAGCTTTCTTT. Protein sequence: CASSHGSTEAFF. The rearrangement links TRBV6-2 or TRBV6-3 to TRBJ1-1; no clear D. CDR3 length: 12 amino acids. The V end lost 5 bases, the J end lost 5 bases, and 9 bases lay between the germline ends. CDR1 is MNHEY, CDR2 SVGEGT, per germline.

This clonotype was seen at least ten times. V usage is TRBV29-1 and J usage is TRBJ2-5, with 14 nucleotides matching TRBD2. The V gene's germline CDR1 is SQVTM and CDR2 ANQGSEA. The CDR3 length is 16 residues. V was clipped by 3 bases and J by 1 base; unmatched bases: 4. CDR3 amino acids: CSVDPGLAGGQETQYF. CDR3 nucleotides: TGCAGCGTTGACCCCGGACTAGCGGGAGGCCAAGAGACCCAGTACTTC.

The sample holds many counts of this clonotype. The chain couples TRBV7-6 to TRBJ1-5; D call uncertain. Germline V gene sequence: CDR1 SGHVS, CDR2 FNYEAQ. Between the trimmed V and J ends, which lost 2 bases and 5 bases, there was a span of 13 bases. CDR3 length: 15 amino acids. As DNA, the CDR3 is TGTGCCAGCAGCTTATTGGCCAAAAGGGATCAGCCCCAGCATTTT. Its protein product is CASSLLAKRDQPQHF.

DNA for the CDR3: TGCAGTGCTAATTCCGGGACCGACAATGAAAAACTGTTTTTT. Its protein product is CSANSGTDNEKLFF. The chain combines TRBV20-1 with TRBJ1-4; D is possibly TRBD1 (5 bases). The V gene's germline CDR1 is DFQATT and CDR2 SNEGSKA (reference sequence). The V and J ends lost 4 bases and 5 bases respectively, with 14 bases between them. The CDR3 totals 14 residues.

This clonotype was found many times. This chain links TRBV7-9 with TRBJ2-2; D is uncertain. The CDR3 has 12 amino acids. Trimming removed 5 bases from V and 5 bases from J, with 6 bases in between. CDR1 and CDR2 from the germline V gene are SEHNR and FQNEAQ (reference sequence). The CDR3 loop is CASSPQTGELFF. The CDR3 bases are TGTGCCAGCAGCCCCCAGACCGGGGAGCTGTTTTTT.

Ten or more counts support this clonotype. Written as DNA, the CDR3 is TGTGCCAGCAGCTTTGCACGGGGAAGAAATACTTACGAGCAGTACTTC. Protein product: CASSFARGRNTYEQYF. V and J are TRBV7-9 and TRBJ2-7; D may be TRBD2 (5 bases). Germline loops: CDR1 SEHNR, CDR2 FQNEAQ (reference sequence). The CDR3 has 16 amino acids. Trimming shortened V by 3 bases and J by 4 bases, and 19 bases separated the two germline ends.

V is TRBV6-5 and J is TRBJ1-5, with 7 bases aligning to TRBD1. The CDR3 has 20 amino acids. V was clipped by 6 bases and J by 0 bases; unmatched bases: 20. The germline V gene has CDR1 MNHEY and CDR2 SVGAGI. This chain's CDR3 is CASSPRGRQGRGYSNQPQHF. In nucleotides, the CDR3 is TGTGCCAGCAGCCCCCGGGGGAGACAGGGAAGGGGGTATAGCAATCAGCCCCAGCATTTT.

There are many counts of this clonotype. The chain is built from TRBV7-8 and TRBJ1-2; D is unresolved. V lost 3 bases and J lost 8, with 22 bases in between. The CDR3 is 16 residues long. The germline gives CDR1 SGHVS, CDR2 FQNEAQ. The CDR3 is CASSLGGRSRPRGYTF. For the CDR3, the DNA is TGTGCCAGCAGCTTGGGAGGACGCAGCCGCCCTAGAGGCTACACCTTC.

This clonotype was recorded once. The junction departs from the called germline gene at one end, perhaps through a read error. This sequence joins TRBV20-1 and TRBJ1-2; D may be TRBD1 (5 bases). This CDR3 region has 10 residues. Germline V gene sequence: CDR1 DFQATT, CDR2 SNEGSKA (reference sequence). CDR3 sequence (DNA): TGCAGTGCTAGACAGGGAATATACTCCTTC. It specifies CSARQGIYSF.

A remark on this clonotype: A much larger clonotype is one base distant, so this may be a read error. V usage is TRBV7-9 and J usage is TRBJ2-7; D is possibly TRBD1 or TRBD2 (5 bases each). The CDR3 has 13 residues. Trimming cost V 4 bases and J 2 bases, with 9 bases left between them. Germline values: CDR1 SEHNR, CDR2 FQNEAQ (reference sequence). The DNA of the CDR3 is TGTGCCAGCAGCTCCGGGACGCCCTACGAGCAGTACTTC. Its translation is CASSSGTPYEQYF.

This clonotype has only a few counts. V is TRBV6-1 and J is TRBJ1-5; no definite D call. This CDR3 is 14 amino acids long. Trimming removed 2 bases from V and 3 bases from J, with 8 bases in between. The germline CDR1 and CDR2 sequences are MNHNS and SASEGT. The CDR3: CASSERAINQPQHF. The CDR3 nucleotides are TGTGCCAGCAGTGAAAGGGCCATCAATCAGCCCCAGCATTTT.

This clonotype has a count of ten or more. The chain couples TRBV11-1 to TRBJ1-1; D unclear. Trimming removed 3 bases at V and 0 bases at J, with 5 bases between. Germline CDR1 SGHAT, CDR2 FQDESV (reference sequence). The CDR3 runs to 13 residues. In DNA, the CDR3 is TGTGCCAGCAGCTTGAGGTTGAACACTGAAGCTTTCTTT. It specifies CASSLRLNTEAFF.

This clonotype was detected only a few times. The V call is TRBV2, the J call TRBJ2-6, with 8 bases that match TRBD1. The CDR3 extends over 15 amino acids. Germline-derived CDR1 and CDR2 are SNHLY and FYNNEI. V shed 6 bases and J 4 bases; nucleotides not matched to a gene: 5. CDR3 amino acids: CASSRQGTGANVLTF. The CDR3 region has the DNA TGTGCCAGCAGCCGACAGGGGACCGGGGCCAACGTCCTGACTTTC.

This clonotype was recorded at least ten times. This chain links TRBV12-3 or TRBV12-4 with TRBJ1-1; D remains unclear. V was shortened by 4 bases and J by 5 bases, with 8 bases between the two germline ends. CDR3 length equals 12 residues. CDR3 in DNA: TGTGCCAGCAGTTGGAAGCTAACTGAAGCTTTCTTT. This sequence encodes CASSWKLTEAFF.

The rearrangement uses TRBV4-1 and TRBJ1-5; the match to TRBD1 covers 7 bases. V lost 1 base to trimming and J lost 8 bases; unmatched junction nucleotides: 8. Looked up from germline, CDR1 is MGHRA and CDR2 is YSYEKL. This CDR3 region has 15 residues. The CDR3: CASSQGQGRGEPQHF. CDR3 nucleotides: TGCGCCAGCAGCCAAGGACAGGGACGGGGGGAGCCCCAGCATTTT.

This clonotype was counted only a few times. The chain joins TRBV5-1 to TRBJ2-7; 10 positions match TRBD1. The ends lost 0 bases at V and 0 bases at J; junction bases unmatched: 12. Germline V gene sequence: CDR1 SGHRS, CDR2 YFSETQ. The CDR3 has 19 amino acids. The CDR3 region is CASSLEGTGADPDSYEQYF. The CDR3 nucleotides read TGCGCCAGCAGCTTGGAGGGGACAGGGGCAGATCCCGACTCCTACGAGCAGTACTTC.

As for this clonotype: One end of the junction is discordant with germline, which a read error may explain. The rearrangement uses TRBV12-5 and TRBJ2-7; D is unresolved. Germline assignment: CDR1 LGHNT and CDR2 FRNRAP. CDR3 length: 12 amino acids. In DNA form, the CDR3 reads TGTGCTAGTGGTTTGGTACATGGAATAGTAGTCTTC. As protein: CASGLVHGIVVF.

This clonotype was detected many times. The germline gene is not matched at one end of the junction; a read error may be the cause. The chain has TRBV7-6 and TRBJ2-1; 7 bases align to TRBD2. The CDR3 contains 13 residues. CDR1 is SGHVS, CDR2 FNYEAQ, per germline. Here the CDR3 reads CASSPYPTSRSTF. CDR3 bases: TGTGCCAGCAGCCCATATCCGACTAGCCGTTCGACGTTC.

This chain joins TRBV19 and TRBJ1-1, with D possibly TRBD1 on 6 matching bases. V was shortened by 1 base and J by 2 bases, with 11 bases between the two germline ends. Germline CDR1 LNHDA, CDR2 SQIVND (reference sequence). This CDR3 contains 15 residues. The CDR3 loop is CASSIGQGFNTEAFF. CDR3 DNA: TGTGCCAGTAGTATAGGTCAGGGGTTCAACACTGAAGCTTTCTTT.

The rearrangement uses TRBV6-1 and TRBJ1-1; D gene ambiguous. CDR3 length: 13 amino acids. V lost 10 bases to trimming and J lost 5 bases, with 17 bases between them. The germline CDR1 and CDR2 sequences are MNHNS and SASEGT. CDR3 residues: CAIDGLRGTEAFF. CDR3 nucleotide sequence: TGTGCCATCGACGGGCTTCGTGGGACTGAAGCTTTCTTT.

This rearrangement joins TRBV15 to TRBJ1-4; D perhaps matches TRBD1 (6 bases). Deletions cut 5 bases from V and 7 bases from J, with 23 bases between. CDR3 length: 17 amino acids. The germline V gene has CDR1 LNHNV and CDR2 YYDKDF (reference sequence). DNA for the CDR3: TGTGCCACCAGCCCGGGGGCCGGACAGCCCAGAGGTGAAAAACTGTTTTTT. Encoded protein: CATSPGAGQPRGEKLFF. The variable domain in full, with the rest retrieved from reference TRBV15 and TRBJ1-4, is DAMVIQNPRYQVTQFGKPVTLSCSQTLNHNVMYWYQQKSSQAPKLLFHYYDKDFNNEADTPDNFQSRRPNTSFCFLDIRSPGLGDTAMYLCATSPGAGQPRGEKLFFGSGTQLSVL.

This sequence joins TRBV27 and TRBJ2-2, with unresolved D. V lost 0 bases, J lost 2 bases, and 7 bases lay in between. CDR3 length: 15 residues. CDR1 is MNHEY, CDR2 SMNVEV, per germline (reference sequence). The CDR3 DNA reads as TGTGCCAGCAGTTTATCCAGGAGAAACACCGGGGAGCTGTTTTTT. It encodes CASSLSRRNTGELFF.